The entry below gives a single T cell receptor beta chain sequence along with its context. V shed 7 bases, J shed 1 base, and the junction held 1 base outside the gene matches. The CDR3 is made up of 13 amino acids. Per the germline V gene, CDR1 is SNHLY and CDR2 is FYNNEI. This specimen belongs to a study of blood T cell repertoires in COVID-19. TCRdb's table, derived via immunoSEQ multiplex PCR, lists solely in-frame clones and lacks some. This table holds nearly 250,000 clones, 65% to 90% found once. Sequenced material: PBMCs or T cells enriched from blood (not recorded which). The chain couples TRBV2 to TRBJ2-1, with 7 nucleotides matching TRBD2. This clonotype was sampled from a woman in her fifties or sixties with acute COVID-19. DNA of the CDR3: TGTGCCAGCACCGGGGGGTCCTACAATGAGCAGTTCTTC. It encodes CASTGGSYNEQFF.